The clone carrying this T cell receptor beta chain was observed a few times. Its specificity is not known. The sample belongs to a study of vaccination effects on CD4 cells after COVID-19. Study-level points and caveats: Healthy vaccinees had only 1 of 255 vaccine-induced clones cross-react with common cold coronaviruses. There was marked clonal contraction among infection- and vaccine-induced clones late after vaccination.

The germline V gene encodes CDR1 SGHDN and CDR2 FVKESK. The length of the CDR3 is 12 residues. Between the trimmed V and J ends, which lost 4 bases and 3 bases, there was a span of 3 bases. Under the ViraFEST assay, PBMC were stimulated with viral peptide pools so that antigen-specific CD4+ T cells expanded. Sequencing was performed afterwards. Following 10 days of culture, CD4+ T cells were isolated. Nucleocapsid antibodies stayed negative before and after vaccination, showing no earlier SARS-CoV-2 infection. Each culture had half its medium swapped for IL-2 medium on days 3 and 7. TCRdb's copy holds only in-frame clones and misses some; the assay was immunoSEQ multiplex PCR. The repertoire holds 35,000 to 40,000 clones, less than 70% seen once, with about 15% in the top ten.

This clonotype was obtained from a human donor who received a COVID-19 vaccine. Sequenced here: CD4+ T cells from PBMCs cultured with HCoV-OC43 spike peptides, sampled before COVID-19 vaccination. The subset here: HCoV-OC43 spike overlapping peptide pool stimulation. The rearrangement joins TRBV14 to TRBJ2-2; D uncertain. CDR3 sequence (DNA): TGTGCCAGCAGCCCGGACACCGGGGAGCTGTTTTTT. This translates into CASSPDTGELFF.